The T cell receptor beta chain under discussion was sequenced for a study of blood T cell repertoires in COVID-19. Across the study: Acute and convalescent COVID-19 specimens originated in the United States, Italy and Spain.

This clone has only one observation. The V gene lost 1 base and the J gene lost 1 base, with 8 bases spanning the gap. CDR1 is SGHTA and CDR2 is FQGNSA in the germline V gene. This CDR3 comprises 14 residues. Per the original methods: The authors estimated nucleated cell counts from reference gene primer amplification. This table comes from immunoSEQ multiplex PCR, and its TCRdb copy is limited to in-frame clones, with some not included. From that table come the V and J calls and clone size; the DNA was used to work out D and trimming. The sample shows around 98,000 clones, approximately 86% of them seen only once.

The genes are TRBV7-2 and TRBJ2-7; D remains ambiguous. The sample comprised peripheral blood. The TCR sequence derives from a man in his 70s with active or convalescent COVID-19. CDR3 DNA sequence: TGTGCCAGCAGCTTAGGATTCCTATCCTACGAGCAGTACTTC. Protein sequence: CASSLGFLSYEQYF.